These T cell receptor beta chains were read from a single sample in a study of early T cells in non-severe SARS-CoV-2 infection. Using its own MiXCR run on the 5' RACE reads, TCRdb lists one record per CDR3 protein. The table shows about 110,000 distinct CDR3 sequences, with 10% to 15% occurring only once. Sample: whole blood, taken at baseline. The receptors derive from an adult who was a healthcare worker with PCR-confirmed SARS-CoV-2 infection or an uninfected control (not recorded which). Each CDR3 is given without its conserved first and last residue.

V gene	J gene	CDR3 protein
TRBV7-6	TRBJ1-1	ASSLTGSYTEAF
TRBV29-1	TRBJ2-7	SAIRTVTYEQY
TRBV20-1	TRBJ1-3	SASPTGAGNTIY
TRBV27	TRBJ2-7	ASSLIAGPSYEQY
TRBV5-1	TRBJ2-7	ASSLGGTTAYEQY
TRBV10-3	TRBJ1-3	AIQGPGNTIY
TRBV28	TRBJ1-5	ASSSHGGPHQPQH
TRBV4-1	TRBJ2-2	ASSRFGQLESGELF
TRBV7-3	TRBJ2-3	ASSLTSGTDTQY
TRBV19	TRBJ1-5	ASSPFSGGLPRQPQH
TRBV7-9	TRBJ1-5	ASSLGAWGSNQPQH
TRBV7-3	TRBJ2-3	ASSLTVSDTQY
TRBV13	TRBJ2-5	ASSLDQQETQY
TRBV27	TRBJ1-1	ASSLFTGGSGTEAF
TRBV20-1	TRBJ2-1	SARDRPSGRGSYNEQF
TRBV7-8	TRBJ2-5	ASRPRGLRETQY
TRBV6-6	TRBJ1-1	ASSWLTGTNTEAF
TRBV30	TRBJ1-4	AWSRTGNNEKLF
TRBV19	TRBJ2-7	ASLKRGGSEQY
TRBV5-1	TRBJ1-1	ASSFNMRTTTEAF
TRBV11-2	TRBJ2-6	ASSSGQGVGANVLT
TRBV28	TRBJ1-2	ASSLSRGGYGYT
TRBV2	TRBJ2-7	ASSHPSTGTSGQQRPYEQY
TRBV6-1	TRBJ1-1	ASSEPRAITEAF
TRBV7-6	TRBJ2-5	ASSLGSRSQY
TRBV27	TRBJ2-1	ASSPTPTGISYNEQF
TRBV18	TRBJ1-1	ASSPPQGPNTEAF
TRBV20-1	TRBJ2-5	SATPQIQETQY
TRBV20-1	TRBJ1-5	SASQGSQPQH
TRBV7-9	TRBJ1-5	ASAGAGWNQPQH
TRBV9	TRBJ2-3	ASSVVGGTSTDTQY
TRBV11-2	TRBJ2-5	ASRRRSGLAGEETQY
TRBV5-1	TRBJ2-5	ASRVGLEETQY
TRBV29-1	TRBJ1-1	SVVSNTEAF
TRBV6-5	TRBJ1-3	ATTESGNTIY
TRBV12-3/TRBV12-4	TRBJ2-1	ASSLGGTGNNEQF
TRBV19	TRBJ2-1	ASSIEGGARYNEQF
TRBV4-2	TRBJ1-5	ASSQNGGGYRQPQH
TRBV7-2	TRBJ2-2	ASSFQGDLKTGELF
TRBV5-1	TRBJ2-7	ASSLVGRADEQY
TRBV20-1	TRBJ2-3	SARVGTSGTDTQY
TRBV20-1	TRBJ1-2	SQTGSYGYT
TRBV4-1	TRBJ1-1	ASSQAEENTEAF
TRBV20-1	TRBJ2-2	SARVSANTGELF
TRBV20-1	TRBJ2-5	SARGLAGGPWETQY
TRBV12-3/TRBV12-4	TRBJ2-1	ATGANSYNEQF
TRBV12-5	TRBJ1-2	ASGFQAYYGYT
TRBV10-3	TRBJ2-3	AIRPREGTDTQY